A single sample gave rise to the 23 T cell receptor beta chains below, sequenced in a study of blood T cell repertoires in COVID-19. Assay: immunoSEQ multiplex PCR; the TCRdb copy retains only in-frame clones and omits some. The sample shows a few hundred thousand clones, 85% of them seen only once. The sequenced sample consisted of peripheral blood. These TCRs come from a man between 40 and 49 years old with acute or convalescent COVID-19.

This clone was picked up a small number of times. This chain connects TRBV6-1 to TRBJ1-6; D remains unclear. Trimming shortened V by 1 base and J by 8 bases, and 15 bases separated the two germline ends. The CDR3 covers 16 residues. Germline CDR1 MNHNS, CDR2 SASEGT. Here the CDR3 reads CASSEVSSDGYSPLHF. The DNA of the CDR3 is TGTGCCAGCAGTGAAGTTTCCAGCGATGGCTATTCACCCCTCCACTTT.

The chain is built from TRBV11-2 and TRBJ1-1, with a possible D match to TRBD1 (6 bases). This CDR3 is built from 12 residues. The germline gives CDR1 SGHAT, CDR2 FQNNGV. V lost 6 bases to trimming and J lost 6 bases, with 11 bases between them. The CDR3 region has the DNA TGTGCCAGCAGACGCACAGGGCCTGAAGCTTTCTTT. This translates into CASRRTGPEAFF.

The rearrangement uses TRBV18 and TRBJ1-1; D ambiguous. Germline V gives CDR1 KGHSH, CDR2 LQKENI. The CDR3 consists of 12 residues. V was cut by 4 bases and J by 4 bases, with 7 bases left in between. The CDR3 nucleotides read TGTGCCAGCTCACTACAGATCACTGAAGCTTTCTTT. This codes for CASSLQITEAFF.

The chain recombines TRBV9 with TRBJ2-7; tentatively, D is TRBD2 (6 bases). V was cut by 0 bases and J by 0 bases, with 13 bases left in between. The CDR3 is made up of 16 amino acids. CDR1 is SGDLS, CDR2 YYNGEE, per germline. The CDR3 region is CASSVGGDHRSYEQYF. CDR3 in DNA: TGTGCCAGCAGCGTAGGGGGGGACCACCGCTCCTACGAGCAGTACTTC.

This rearrangement joins TRBV6-5 to TRBJ1-4; tentative D call: TRBD1 (6 bases). The germline V and J ends were trimmed by 10 bases and 7 bases, with 19 bases remaining between them. CDR3 length: 14 amino acids. CDR1 is MNHEY and CDR2 is SVGAGI in the germline V gene. This CDR3 reads CATLAQGWGEKLFF. In DNA form, the CDR3 reads TGTGCCACCTTGGCACAGGGATGGGGTGAAAAACTGTTTTTT.

The CDR3 loop is CASAPSGGVGTQYF. The CDR3 nucleotides are TGTGCTAGTGCCCCAAGCGGGGGGGTAGGTACGCAGTATTTT. This chain links TRBV12-5 with TRBJ2-3; 10 nucleotides align to TRBD2. V lost 7 bases and J lost 8; bases outside the gene matches: 9. The CDR3 runs 14 residues. From germline, CDR1 is LGHNT and CDR2 FRNRAP.

Only a few counts were recorded for this clone. V is TRBV30 and J is TRBJ1-1; D might be TRBD1 (5 bases). Per the germline V gene, CDR1 is GTSNPN and CDR2 is SVGIG (reference sequence). Between the trimmed V and J ends, which lost 2 bases and 8 bases, there was a span of 9 bases. This CDR3 has 11 amino acids. This CDR3 reads CAWSRGSEAFF. The CDR3 nucleotides read TGTGCCTGGAGTAGGGGATCCGAAGCTTTCTTT.

This chain connects TRBV24-1 to TRBJ2-1; tentatively, D is TRBD2 (6 bases). Germline-derived CDR1 and CDR2 are KGHDR and SFDVKD. V lost 0 bases to trimming and J lost 0 bases, with 14 bases between them. The CDR3 has 18 amino acids. The CDR3, as DNA: TGTGCCACCAGTGATTTGGGGGTCGGGGGTAGCTCCTACAATGAGCAGTTCTTC. This codes for CATSDLGVGGSSYNEQFF.

The gene calls are TRBV10-3 and TRBJ1-2, with 7 bases lining up with TRBD1. Germline-derived CDR1 and CDR2 are ENHRY and SYGVKD. The CDR3 covers 19 residues. Trimming took 6 bases from V and 6 from J; bases not matched to a gene: 25. This chain's CDR3 is CAISEPQLRDSRDGNGYTF. The CDR3 region has the DNA TGTGCCATCAGCGAGCCACAACTCCGGGACAGTCGGGACGGGAATGGCTACACCTTC.

CDR3 amino acids: CATSFGNQGHGELFF. CDR3 nucleotide sequence: TGTGCCACCAGTTTTGGAAATCAGGGACACGGGGAGCTGTTTTTT. The chain links TRBV24-1 to TRBJ2-2, with D perhaps TRBD1 (6 bases). The CDR3 spans 15 residues. Germline lookup yields CDR1 KGHDR and CDR2 SFDVKD. Trimming shortened V by 6 bases and J by 7 bases, and 17 bases separated the two germline ends.

This rearrangement joins TRBV6-2 or TRBV6-3 to TRBJ2-1; 8 bases are a match to TRBD2. CDR1 is MNHEY, CDR2 SVGEGT, per germline. The J segment lost 11 bases and the V segment lost 6 bases, leaving 6 bases of the junction unmatched. The CDR3 runs 12 residues. The CDR3 loop reads CASSGGTRKQFF. The CDR3 DNA follows: TGTGCCAGCAGCGGGGGGACTAGGAAGCAGTTCTTC.

The rearrangement uses TRBV5-4 and TRBJ1-2; D unresolved. The V and J ends lost 2 bases and 4 bases respectively, with 18 bases between them. There are 16 residues in the CDR3. CDR1 is SGHNT and CDR2 is YYREEE in the germline V gene (reference sequence). CDR3 nucleotide sequence: TGTGCCAGCAGCTTAGAGGCGCTAGGCAGCTTCTATGGCTACACCTTC. This encodes CASSLEALGSFYGYTF.

The rearrangement joins TRBV6-1 to TRBJ2-5; 9 nucleotides align to TRBD2. J lost 5 bases, V lost 5 bases, and 9 bases had no gene match. CDR1 and CDR2 (germline): MNHNS, SASEGT. The CDR3 runs 15 residues. For the CDR3, the DNA is TGTGCCAGCAGTCAAATCGGACTAGCGAGCGAGACCCAGTACTTC. It is translated as CASSQIGLASETQYF.

J is TRBJ1-2 and V is TRBV24-1; 7 nucleotides agree with TRBD1. After removal of 3 bases from V and 8 bases from J, the junction contained 5 bases not matched to a gene. CDR3 length: 13 residues. Germline V gene lookup returns CDR1 KGHDR and CDR2 SFDVKD. The CDR3 coding sequence is TGTGCCACCAGTGATCAAGGGGGCTACGGCTACACCTTC. Residues: CATSDQGGYGYTF.

The V call is TRBV11-2, the J call TRBJ2-1, with TRBD1 as a possible D gene (5 bases). From germline, CDR1 is SGHAT and CDR2 FQNNGV. V gave up 8 bases and J gave up 0 bases, with 20 bases separating them. The CDR3 has 17 residues. CDR3 protein: CASDLGGASSSYNEQFF. In DNA, the CDR3 is TGTGCCAGCGACCTCGGTGGGGCTTCTAGCTCCTACAATGAGCAGTTCTTC.

The CDR3 sequence: CAIREQVNSGNTIYF. The CDR3 bases are TGTGCCATCAGAGAACAGGTGAACTCTGGAAACACCATATATTTT. The chain links TRBV10-3 to TRBJ1-3, with D perhaps TRBD1 (5 bases). This CDR3 spans 15 amino acids. From germline, CDR1 is ENHRY and CDR2 SYGVKD. Trimming cost V 6 bases and J 0 bases, with 12 bases left between them.

The CDR3, as DNA: TGTGCCAGCAGCTTACAGGGGACCCAGGATACGCAGTATTTT. This translates into CASSLQGTQDTQYF. This chain connects TRBV7-3 to TRBJ2-3, with TRBD1 as a possible D gene (6 bases). Germline loops: CDR1 SGHTA, CDR2 FQGTGA. The CDR3 runs 14 residues. V shed 2 bases and J shed 6 bases, with 12 bases lying between them. The full variable domain, rest sourced from reference TRBV7-3 and TRBJ2-3, is GAGVSQTPSNKVTEKGKYVELRCDPISGHTALYWYRQSLGQGPEFLIYFQGTGAADDSGLPNDRFFAVRPEGSVSTLKIQRTERGDSAVYLCASSLQGTQDTQYFGPGTRLTVL.

The chain joins TRBV30 to TRBJ2-5; D is unclear. The CDR3 loop spans 12 amino acids. V lost 2 bases, J lost 2 bases, and 6 bases lay in between. CDR1 is GTSNPN, CDR2 SVGIG, per germline (reference sequence). In nucleotides, the CDR3 is TGTGCCTGGAGTTTTGCGCAAGAGACCCAGTACTTC. It translates to CAWSFAQETQYF.

This clone was seen a single time. The rearrangement links TRBV5-1 to TRBJ2-1; 11 nucleotides agree with TRBD2. The germline V gene has CDR1 SGHRS and CDR2 YFSETQ. Trimming took 0 bases from V and 9 from J; bases not matched to a gene: 8. The length of the CDR3 is 16 residues. The chain's CDR3 is CASSLGASGGYGEQFF. The DNA of the CDR3 is TGCGCCAGCAGCTTGGGAGCTAGCGGGGGGTACGGTGAGCAGTTCTTC.

The genes are TRBV4-2 and TRBJ2-5; D gene unclear. Between the trimmed V and J ends, which lost 1 base and 0 bases, there was a span of 9 bases. The germline CDR1 and CDR2 sequences are LGHNA and YNFKEQ. The CDR3 is 15 amino acids. The CDR3 spells CASSQVGPDQETQYF. The CDR3 DNA reads TGTGCCAGCAGCCAAGTTGGGCCAGACCAAGAGACCCAGTACTTC.

This clone has more than one count but fewer than ten. V and J are TRBV5-1 and TRBJ1-5, with D unclear. Trimming took 0 bases from V and 6 from J, leaving 10 bases between them. The germline CDR1 and CDR2 sequences are SGHRS and YFSETQ. CDR3 length equals 14 residues. The chain's CDR3 is CASSLGAGAQPQHF. CDR3 sequence (DNA): TGCGCCAGCAGCTTGGGGGCAGGTGCTCAGCCCCAGCATTTT.

The chain joins TRBV14 to TRBJ2-7; TRBD1 matches at 7 bases. The ends lost 0 bases at V and 3 bases at J; junction bases unmatched: 2. The V gene's germline CDR1 is SGHDN and CDR2 FVKESK. This CDR3 spans 14 amino acids. The CDR3 region has the DNA TGTGCCAGCAGCCAAGAGGCAGGGGGCTACGAGCAGTACTTC. It specifies CASSQEAGGYEQYF.

This sequence joins TRBV2 and TRBJ1-2; no firm D call. Between the trimmed V and J ends, which lost 1 base and 2 bases, there was a span of 8 bases. CDR3 length: 14 amino acids. The germline CDR1 and CDR2 sequences are SNHLY and FYNNEI. Here the CDR3 reads CASSEGGGNYGYTF. The CDR3 DNA reads as TGTGCCAGCAGTGAAGGTGGAGGGAACTATGGCTACACCTTC.